Listed here are 10 T cell receptor beta chains from one sample, sequenced in a study of blood T cell repertoires in COVID-19. Method: immunoSEQ multiplex PCR; TCRdb's copy keeps in-frame clones and lacks some. The data contain roughly 280,000 clones, more than 80% of them seen just once; the ten biggest clones take up around 2%. The sample consisted of PBMCs or T cells enriched from blood (not recorded which). Receptor source: a woman aged 18 to 35 who had recovered from COVID-19.

The V gene is TRBV28, the J gene TRBJ2-1; 12 nucleotides match TRBD1. The trim removed 6 bases at V and 2 bases at J, leaving 5 bases unmatched. The CDR3 length is 16 residues. CDR1 and CDR2 from the germline V gene are MDHEN and SYDVKM. The CDR3 DNA sequence: TGTGCCAGCAGCCCACGGGACAGGGGGCCCTACAATGAGCAGTTCTTC. As protein: CASSPRDRGPYNEQFF.

The chain has TRBV6-5 and TRBJ2-7, with 8 bases lining up with TRBD1. V dropped 8 bases and J dropped 6; count of bases not matched to a gene: 9. The CDR3 length is 13 residues. Germline V gene lookup returns CDR1 MNHEY and CDR2 SVGAGI. CDR3 bases: TGTGCCAGCTGGACAGGGCAATTATCCGAGCAGTACTTC. It codes for CASWTGQLSEQYF.

The chain carries TRBV4-1 and TRBJ1-2; D not resolved. V was cut by 3 bases and J by 6 bases, with 17 bases left in between. The CDR3 covers 15 residues. Germline CDR1 reads MGHRA; CDR2 reads YSYEKL. The CDR3 coding sequence is TGCGCCAGCAGCCAGGCGGCGGTGGGGAGTAATGGCTACACCTTC. It is translated as CASSQAAVGSNGYTF.

The J gene is TRBJ1-1, the V gene TRBV5-8; maybe TRBD1 (5 bases). The germline gives CDR1 SGHTS, CDR2 YDEGEE. V shed 1 base and J shed 3 bases, with 19 bases lying between them. This CDR3 has 17 residues. The CDR3 DNA is TGTGCCAGCAGCTTGACCCCTGGACACTATGAGGACACTGAAGCTTTCTTT. This codes for CASSLTPGHYEDTEAFF.

The chain carries TRBV9 and TRBJ1-2; 7 bases fit TRBD1. V shed 1 base and J 4 bases; nucleotides not matched to a gene: 7. The CDR3 consists of 15 residues. Germline assignment: CDR1 SGDLS and CDR2 YYNGEE. The CDR3 nucleotides read TGTGCCAGCAGCGTACAAAGACAGGGACTCTATGGCTACACCTTC. This codes for CASSVQRQGLYGYTF.

The rearrangement uses TRBV7-3 and TRBJ1-1, with unresolved D. The germline V and J ends were trimmed by 4 bases and 5 bases, with 14 bases remaining between them. The germline V gene encodes CDR1 SGHTA and CDR2 FQGTGA. The CDR3 totals 14 residues. Here the CDR3 reads CASSYAAGGTEAFF. DNA for the CDR3: TGTGCCAGCAGCTATGCGGCCGGCGGGACTGAAGCTTTCTTT.

The table lists this clone with a count of one. The J gene is TRBJ2-2, the V gene TRBV30; D is possibly TRBD2 (6 bases). The CDR3 contains 15 residues. In germline, CDR1 is GTSNPN, CDR2 SVGIG (reference sequence). V shed 4 bases and J shed 6 bases, with 18 bases lying between them. CDR3 DNA: TGTGCCTGGACCGGGACTTTTAGGAATCCCGGGGAGCTGTTTTTT. Amino acids: CAWTGTFRNPGELFF.

Here the CDR3 DNA reads TGTGCCAGCAGCCCCGAGAGTACAGCCTATAATTCACCCCTCCACTTT. Amino acids: CASSPESTAYNSPLHF. V gene TRBV3-1 (or the pseudogene TRBV3-2) combines with J gene TRBJ1-6, with no clear D. V dropped 4 bases and J dropped 2 bases, with 12 bases sitting between them. The CDR3 sequence is 16 residues long. Germline CDR1 LGHDT, CDR2 YNNKEL (reference sequence).

This chain links TRBV6-5 with TRBJ2-7, with D maybe TRBD2 (5 bases). Trimming shortened V by 2 bases and J by 6 bases, and 17 bases separated the two germline ends. CDR1 is MNHEY and CDR2 is SVGAGI in the germline V gene. The CDR3 loop spans 15 amino acids. For the CDR3, the DNA is TGTGCCAGCAGTTACCGACCCGGGGTAGTAAGCGAGCAGTACTTC. It is translated as CASSYRPGVVSEQYF.

This sequence joins TRBV6-5 and TRBJ1-2; tentative D call: TRBD1 (6 bases). The V and J ends lost 6 bases and 4 bases respectively, with 9 bases between them. CDR3 length equals 12 residues. Per germline, CDR1 MNHEY and CDR2 SVGAGI. CDR3: CASRTGSYGYTF. The CDR3 DNA follows: TGTGCCAGCAGGACAGGTAGCTATGGCTACACCTTC.